This T cell receptor beta chain derives from a study of blood T cell repertoires in COVID-19. The wider study: Both acute and convalescent COVID-19 samples were obtained from the United States, Italy and Spain. T cells, B-cell-depleted T cells, or PBMCs provided the cDNA or gDNA that served as material.

Original methodology: Amplification of reference gene primers was used by the study to estimate nucleated cell counts. Only in-frame clones appear in the TCRdb table, and some are missing; sequencing was by immunoSEQ multiplex PCR. From that table come the V and J calls and clone size; the DNA was used to work out D and trimming. The profile shows some 180,000 clones, about 78% of them singletons. The receptor comes from a woman aged 45-59 years with active or convalescent COVID-19. The sequenced sample consisted of peripheral blood.

CDR3 DNA sequence: TGTGCCAGCAGCTTACGGACAGGGACATCGGGGGAGCTGTTTTTT. Protein product: CASSLRTGTSGELFF. The chain recombines TRBV7-6 with TRBJ2-2; 8 bases map to TRBD1. The CDR3 loop spans 15 amino acids. Looked up from germline, CDR1 is SGHVS and CDR2 is FNYEAQ. With 2 bases clipped from V and 8 bases from J, the junction kept 7 bases outside the gene matches.